Listed below are T cell receptor beta chains from one sample, sequenced in a study of CDR3 diversity in severe acne. TCRdb re-called the PCR reads with MiXCR, one entry per CDR3 protein. The sample includes some 90,000 distinct CDR3 sequences, roughly 49% of them seen just once. The sequenced material came from blood. The receptors stem from a male donor with severe acne vulgaris. CDR3s include the opening cysteine and the closing phenylalanine or tryptophan. D genes are given only for firm matches. Only part of the rows carry a size: once, few, many, or a class if the clone is expanded.

TRBJ1-1,few,12,NA,TRBV24-1,CASSDMNTEAFF,TGTGCCAGCAGTGACATGAACACTGAAGCTTTCTTT
TRBJ1-1,many,15,NA,TRBV20-1,CSARENGNLNTEAFF,TGCAGTGCTAGAGAAAACGGGAACCTGAACACTGAAGCTTTCTTT
TRBJ2-5,many,15,TRBD2,TRBV15,CATSRGSAGGETQYF,TGTGCCACCAGCAGAGGGTCGGCGGGGGGAGAGACCCAGTACTTC
TRBJ1-5,NA,12,NA,TRBV7-2,CASSWGQETQHF,TGTGCCAGCAGCTGGGGACAAGAGACCCAGCATTTT
TRBJ1-1,NA,12,NA,TRBV20-1,CSARLKNTEAFF,TGCAGTGCTAGACTCAAGAACACTGAAGCTTTCTTT
TRBJ1-4,NA,15,NA,TRBV25-1,CASSEKTELNEKLFF,TGTGCCAGCAGTGAGAAGACAGAACTTAATGAAAAACTGTTTTTT
TRBJ2-1,few,15,NA,TRBV4-3,CASSQGSNRYNEQFF,TGCGCCAGCAGCCAAGGCTCTAACCGCTACAATGAGCAGTTCTTC
TRBJ2-7,NA,15,NA,TRBV20-1,CSARDQEGREDEQYF,TGCAGTGCTAGAGATCAGGAAGGGAGAGAGGACGAGCAGTACTTC
TRBJ1-1,NA,13,NA,TRBV25-1,CATTRAANTEAFF,TGTGCCACCACGCGGGCAGCTAACACTGAAGCTTTCTTT
TRBJ2-7,NA,15,TRBD1,TRBV11-1,CASSPLTGSYGEQYF,TGTGCCAGCAGCCCCCTGACAGGGTCATATGGCGAGCAGTACTTC
TRBJ2-2,NA,16,NA,TRBV5-1,CASSSQGNPSYGELFF,TGCGCCAGCAGCTCCCAGGGAAATCCATCATACGGGGAGCTGTTTTTT
TRBJ2-1,many,16,NA,TRBV4-1,CASSQQGMGSYNEQFF,TGCGCCAGCAGCCAACAGGGAATGGGCTCCTACAATGAGCAGTTCTTC
TRBJ2-1,many,14,NA,TRBV7-9,CASSFGTPHNEQFF,TGTGCCAGCAGCTTCGGGACGCCCCACAATGAGCAGTTCTTC
TRBJ2-5,NA,14,NA,TRBV20-1,CSARDPEAGETQYF,TGCAGTGCTAGAGATCCGGAGGCCGGGGAGACCCAGTACTTC
TRBJ2-1,NA,15,TRBD2,TRBV10-3,CAISAGGLADNEQFF,TGTGCCATCAGTGCAGGAGGACTAGCGGACAATGAGCAGTTCTTC
TRBJ1-1,NA,16,TRBD1,TRBV25-1,CASRIQGQGENTEAFF,TGTGCCAGCAGGATACAAGGACAGGGCGAGAACACTGAAGCTTTCTTT
TRBJ2-1,many,13,TRBD2,TRBV12-3/TRBV12-4,CASSFSTSGDVFF,TGTGCCAGCAGTTTCTCGACTAGCGGGGATGTGTTCTTC
TRBJ1-1,many,14,TRBD1,TRBV28,CASSPIPGGTEAFF,TGTGCCAGCAGTCCGATTCCAGGGGGAACTGAAGCTTTCTTT
TRBJ2-5,NA,11,NA,TRBV7-9,CASSDSKTQYF,TGTGCCAGCAGCGACAGTAAGACCCAGTACTTC
TRBJ2-1,few,13,NA,TRBV5-5,CASSSQGYNEQFF,TGTGCCAGCAGCTCACAGGGCTACAATGAGCAGTTCTTC
TRBJ2-7,NA,15,NA,TRBV4-1,CASTPSYAEACEQHF,TGCGCCAGCACCCCATCTTACGCCGAAGCCTGCGAACAGCACTTC
TRBJ1-1,many,14,NA,TRBV20-1,CSAREKNSYTEAFF,TGCAGTGCTAGAGAGAAAAACAGTTACACTGAAGCTTTCTTT
TRBJ2-3,once,15,TRBD2,TRBV11-2,CASSLTSGTADTQYF,TGTGCCAGCAGCCTGACTAGCGGGACCGCAGATACGCAGTATTTT
TRBJ2-4,few,14,NA,TRBV5-4,CASSGDTLGNIQYF,TGTGCCAGCAGCGGGGACACTCTGGGAAACATTCAGTACTTC